Here is one T cell receptor (beta chain) with its context. As yet, its antigen is unknown. Method: immunoSEQ multiplex PCR; TCRdb's copy keeps in-frame clones and lacks some. The repertoire holds roughly 49,000 clones, around 86% seen once, with around 6.8% in the top ten. The source of the sample is a study of OX40 agonist ivuxolimab in advanced cancers. Turning to the study itself: Among those treated, three patients had partial responses, one with hepatocellular carcinoma and two with cutaneous melanoma. Study-level findings and limits: CD8+ T cells averaged more expanded clones than CD4+. At 0.1 to 3.0 mg/kg, clonal expansion of CD4+ and CD8+ blood T cells had occurred by week 6. Clonal expansion was among the lowest in partial responders at 0.1-3.0 mg/kg, especially CD8+.

Deletions cut 10 bases from V and 2 bases from J, with 12 bases between. This CDR3 region has 13 residues. CDR1 is SNHLY and CDR2 is FYNNEI in the germline V gene. The V gene is TRBV2, the J gene TRBJ2-1; D is undetermined. This receptor was identified in an adult with an advanced solid tumor such as melanoma, head and neck, liver or kidney cancer. The sample in question was CD4+ or CD8+ T cells sorted from blood, obtained in a trial of the OX40 agonist ivuxolimab. Here the CDR3 reads CATRLSTYNEQFF. The DNA for the CDR3 is TGTGCCACCAGGCTCAGTACCTACAATGAGCAGTTCTTC.